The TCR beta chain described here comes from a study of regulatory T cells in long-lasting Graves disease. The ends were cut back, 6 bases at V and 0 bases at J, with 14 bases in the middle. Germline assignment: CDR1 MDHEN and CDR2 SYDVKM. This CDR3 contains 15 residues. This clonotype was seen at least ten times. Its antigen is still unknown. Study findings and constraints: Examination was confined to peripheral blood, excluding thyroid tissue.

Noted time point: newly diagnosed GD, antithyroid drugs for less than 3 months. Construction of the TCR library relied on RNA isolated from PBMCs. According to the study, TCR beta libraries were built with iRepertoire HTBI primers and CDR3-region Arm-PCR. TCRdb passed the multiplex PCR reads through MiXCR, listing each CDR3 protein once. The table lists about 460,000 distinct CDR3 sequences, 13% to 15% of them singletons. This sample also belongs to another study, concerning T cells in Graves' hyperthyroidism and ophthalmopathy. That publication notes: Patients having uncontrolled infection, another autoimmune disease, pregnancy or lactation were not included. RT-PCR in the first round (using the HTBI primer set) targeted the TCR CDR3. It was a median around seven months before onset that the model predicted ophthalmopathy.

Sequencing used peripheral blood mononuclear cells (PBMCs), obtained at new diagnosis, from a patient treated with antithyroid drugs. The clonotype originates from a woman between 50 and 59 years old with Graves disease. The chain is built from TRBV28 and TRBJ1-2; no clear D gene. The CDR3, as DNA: TGTGCCAGCAGCCTCCGTACTGCAGCTAACTATGGCTACACCTTC. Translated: CASSLRTAANYGYTF.